This T cell receptor (beta chain) was sequenced during a study of cytomegalovirus exposure and HLA in healthy donors. General study results and limits: Later, an analysis found that common viral pathogens appeared to be linked with several of the most significant clusters.

Turning to this clone: The target antigen is unknown.

The PCR contained 60 Vbeta and 13 Jbeta primers. Produced via immunoSEQ multiplex PCR; TCRdb's table is partial and in-frame only. The sample yields some 150,000 clones, approximately 80% seen once. The CDR3 is made up of 13 amino acids. The germline CDR1 and CDR2 sequences are LNHDA and SQIVND (reference sequence). Trimming stripped 5 bases from V and 2 bases from J, with 9 bases between. Sequencing was performed on PBMCs. V gene TRBV19 combines with J gene TRBJ1-2; D gene ambiguous. This clonotype was obtained from a man aged 25-40 years in good health and CMV-seropositive. The CDR3 protein is CASSETANYGYTF. The CDR3, as DNA: TGTGCCAGTAGTGAAACAGCAAACTATGGCTACACCTTC.